The rows below give T cell receptor beta chains drawn from one sample of a study of T-cell memory formation after mild COVID-19. One entry per CDR3 protein, called by TCRdb with MiXCR from the 5' RACE reads. The data hold 300,000 to 400,000 distinct CDR3 sequences, with 25% to 30% observed a single time. The sequencing input was PBMCs or a T cell subset sorted from them (not recorded which). All receptors come from an adult woman who had mild COVID-19 (a few samples of this study predate the infection). Cell type and time point are not known. CDR3s include the opening cysteine and the closing phenylalanine or tryptophan. A D gene is named only where the DNA matches it firmly. Where a row states a size, it is once, few, many or the class of an expanded clone; other rows omit it.

V gene: TRBV20-1; D gene: TRBD2; J gene: TRBJ2-1; clone size: NA; CDR3 DNA: TGCAGTGCTAGAGCGGGACTTCTAGCGGGAGTCGGCTACAATGAGCAGTTCTTC; CDR3 protein: CSARAGLLAGVGYNEQFF
V gene: TRBV6-1; D gene: TRBD2; J gene: TRBJ2-5; clone size: NA; CDR3 DNA: TGTGCCAGCAGTGAAGCCTCTAGCGGGTCGCCCATAGAGACCCAGTACTTC; CDR3 protein: CASSEASSGSPIETQYF
V gene: TRBV5-1; D gene: TRBD2; J gene: TRBJ2-7; clone size: NA; CDR3 DNA: TGCGCCAGCAGCTTGCCAGGGACTAGCGGCTCCTCCTACGAGCAGTACTTC; CDR3 protein: CASSLPGTSGSSYEQYF
V gene: TRBV20-1; D gene: NA; J gene: TRBJ2-1; clone size: NA; CDR3 DNA: TGCAGTGCTGGACCAAACAATGAGCAGTTCTTC; CDR3 protein: CSAGPNNEQFF
V gene: TRBV12-3/TRBV12-4; D gene: NA; J gene: TRBJ1-2; clone size: NA; CDR3 DNA: TGTGCCAGCAGCTACGGACAGACCTATGGCTACACCTTC; CDR3 protein: CASSYGQTYGYTF
V gene: TRBV9; D gene: NA; J gene: TRBJ2-1; clone size: NA; CDR3 DNA: TGTGCCAGCAGCGTAGGGAAGGGTGAGCAGTTCTTC; CDR3 protein: CASSVGKGEQFF
V gene: TRBV3-1; D gene: NA; J gene: TRBJ2-1; clone size: few; CDR3 DNA: TGTGCCAGCAGCCAAGATCCAGCCTACAATGAGCAGTTCTTC; CDR3 protein: CASSQDPAYNEQFF
V gene: TRBV24-1; D gene: NA; J gene: TRBJ2-5; clone size: few; CDR3 DNA: TGTGCCACCAGTGACCCACAGGTTGCAGAGACCCAGTACTTC; CDR3 protein: CATSDPQVAETQYF
V gene: TRBV6-5; D gene: TRBD2; J gene: TRBJ2-1; clone size: few; CDR3 DNA: TGTGCCAGCAGTTACTCAGGACTAGCGGACTACAATGAGCAGTTCTTC; CDR3 protein: CASSYSGLADYNEQFF
V gene: TRBV14; D gene: TRBD2; J gene: TRBJ2-2; clone size: NA; CDR3 DNA: TGTGCCAGCAGCCCTACTAGCGGGAGTACCGGGGAGCTGTTTTTT; CDR3 protein: CASSPTSGSTGELFF
V gene: TRBV6-5; D gene: NA; J gene: TRBJ1-5; clone size: few; CDR3 DNA: TGTGCCAGCAGATTGGACAGTAGCAATCAGCCCCAGCATTTT; CDR3 protein: CASRLDSSNQPQHF
V gene: TRBV6-1; D gene: NA; J gene: TRBJ2-7; clone size: NA; CDR3 DNA: TGTGCCAGCAGCGTCATCCAACTCCTCTCCTACGAGCAGTACTTC; CDR3 protein: CASSVIQLLSYEQYF
V gene: TRBV3-1; D gene: NA; J gene: TRBJ2-7; clone size: NA; CDR3 DNA: TGTGCCAGCAGCCAAGGTTCGGCTAGCACATACCCCTACGAGCAGTACTTC; CDR3 protein: CASSQGSASTYPYEQYF
V gene: TRBV10-3; D gene: NA; J gene: TRBJ1-5; clone size: NA; CDR3 DNA: TGTGCCATCAGTGAGGGGGGTTCCGGTCAGCCCCAGCATTTT; CDR3 protein: CAISEGGSGQPQHF
V gene: TRBV5-1; D gene: TRBD2; J gene: TRBJ2-3; clone size: NA; CDR3 DNA: TGCGCCAGCAGCCCCTGGACTAGCGGGAACTCGCAGTATTTT; CDR3 protein: CASSPWTSGNSQYF
V gene: TRBV15; D gene: TRBD2; J gene: TRBJ2-7; clone size: NA; CDR3 DNA: TGTGCCACCAGCAATCGGGGGGAGGCGCTTGGGCAGTACTTC; CDR3 protein: CATSNRGEALGQYF
V gene: TRBV12-3/TRBV12-4; D gene: TRBD2; J gene: TRBJ2-1; clone size: NA; CDR3 DNA: TGTGCCAGCAGTTTACGTAGCGGGGGTTATTATGAGCAGTTCTTC; CDR3 protein: CASSLRSGGYYEQFF
V gene: TRBV12-3/TRBV12-4; D gene: TRBD1; J gene: TRBJ2-7; clone size: NA; CDR3 DNA: TGTGCCAGCAGTTCGGGACAGACCTCCTACGAGCAGTACTTC; CDR3 protein: CASSSGQTSYEQYF
V gene: TRBV7-2; D gene: NA; J gene: TRBJ2-1; clone size: NA; CDR3 DNA: TGTGCCAGCAGCGAGATGGCGGGGGCCCTCACCGAGCAGTTCTTC; CDR3 protein: CASSEMAGALTEQFF
V gene: TRBV12-3/TRBV12-4; D gene: TRBD2; J gene: TRBJ2-2; clone size: few; CDR3 DNA: TGTGCCAGCAGTTTGGTTCTAGCGGGAGGAGGAGGGGAGCTGTTTTTT; CDR3 protein: CASSLVLAGGGGELFF
V gene: TRBV12-3/TRBV12-4; D gene: TRBD1; J gene: TRBJ2-7; clone size: few; CDR3 DNA: TGTGCCAGCAGTCCTGGGGACAGACGTTTCTCCGAGCAGTACTTC; CDR3 protein: CASSPGDRRFSEQYF
V gene: TRBV5-5; D gene: NA; J gene: TRBJ2-4; clone size: NA; CDR3 DNA: TGTGCCAGCAGCTTAGGGTTCCAGGGAAGGAACATTCAGTACTTC; CDR3 protein: CASSLGFQGRNIQYF
V gene: TRBV6-2/TRBV6-3; D gene: TRBD2; J gene: TRBJ2-1; clone size: NA; CDR3 DNA: TGTGCCAGCAGCCGGCCAGCGGGGGCCTACAATGAGCAGTTCTTC; CDR3 protein: CASSRPAGAYNEQFF